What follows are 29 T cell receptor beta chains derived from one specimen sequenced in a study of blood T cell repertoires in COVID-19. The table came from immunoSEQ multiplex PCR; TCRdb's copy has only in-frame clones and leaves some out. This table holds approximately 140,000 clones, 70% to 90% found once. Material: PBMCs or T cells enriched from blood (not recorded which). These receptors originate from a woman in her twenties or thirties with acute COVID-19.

The CDR3 spells CASSFTGTGVDDEQYF. CDR3 DNA: TGTGCCAGCAGTTTTACCGGGACAGGGGTCGACGACGAGCAGTACTTC. The rearrangement uses TRBV27 and TRBJ2-7; the match to TRBD1 covers 10 bases. Germline loops: CDR1 MNHEY, CDR2 SMNVEV (reference sequence). J gave up 5 bases and V 3 bases, and 10 bases lay outside the gene matches. The CDR3 totals 16 residues.

The CDR3 region has the DNA TGCGCCAGCAGCCAAGAGGCAGGACTGTTTTTT. Residues: CASSQEAGLFF. The chain is built from TRBV4-1 and TRBJ1-4; D not certain. This CDR3 spans 11 amino acids. Trimming shortened V by 0 bases and J by 13 bases, and 6 bases separated the two germline ends. Germline V gene lookup returns CDR1 MGHRA and CDR2 YSYEKL.

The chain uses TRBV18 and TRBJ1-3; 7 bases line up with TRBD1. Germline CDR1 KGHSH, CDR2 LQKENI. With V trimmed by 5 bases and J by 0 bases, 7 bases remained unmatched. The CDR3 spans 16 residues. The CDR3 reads CASSSMTGSSGNTIYF. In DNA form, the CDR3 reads TGTGCCAGCTCATCCATGACAGGGAGCTCTGGAAACACCATATATTTT.

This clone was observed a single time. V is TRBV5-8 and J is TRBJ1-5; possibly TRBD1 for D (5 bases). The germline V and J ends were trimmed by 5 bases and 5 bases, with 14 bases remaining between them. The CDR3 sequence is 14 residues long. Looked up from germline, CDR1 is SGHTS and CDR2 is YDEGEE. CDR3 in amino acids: CASSRGGFDQPQHF. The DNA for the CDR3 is TGTGCCAGCAGTCGCGGGGGATTCGATCAGCCCCAGCATTTT.

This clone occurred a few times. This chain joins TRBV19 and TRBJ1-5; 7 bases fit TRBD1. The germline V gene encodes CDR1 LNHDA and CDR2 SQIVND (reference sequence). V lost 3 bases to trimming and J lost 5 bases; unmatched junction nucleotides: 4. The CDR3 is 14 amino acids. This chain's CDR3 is CASSIRTGDQPQHF. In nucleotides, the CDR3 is TGTGCCAGTAGTATTCGTACAGGGGATCAGCCCCAGCATTTT.

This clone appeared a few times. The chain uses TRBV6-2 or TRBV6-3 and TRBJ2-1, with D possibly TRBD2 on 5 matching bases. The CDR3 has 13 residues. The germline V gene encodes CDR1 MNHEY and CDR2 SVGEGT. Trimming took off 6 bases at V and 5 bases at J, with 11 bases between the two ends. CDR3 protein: CASSLLANNEQFF. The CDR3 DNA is TGTGCCAGCAGCCTTCTAGCTAACAATGAGCAGTTCTTC.

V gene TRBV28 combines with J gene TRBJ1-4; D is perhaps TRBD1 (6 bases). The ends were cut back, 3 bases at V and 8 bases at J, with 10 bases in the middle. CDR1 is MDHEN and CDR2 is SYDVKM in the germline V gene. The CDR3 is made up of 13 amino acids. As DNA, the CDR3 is TGTGCCAGCAGTTTTAGGGGGTTGGAAAAACTGTTTTTT. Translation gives CASSFRGLEKLFF. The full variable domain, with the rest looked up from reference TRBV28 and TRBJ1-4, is DVKVTQSSRYLVKRTGEKVFLECVQDMDHENMFWYRQDPGLGLRLIYFSYDVKMKEKGDIPEGYSVSREKKERFSLILESASTNQTSMYLCASSFRGLEKLFFGSGTQLSVL.

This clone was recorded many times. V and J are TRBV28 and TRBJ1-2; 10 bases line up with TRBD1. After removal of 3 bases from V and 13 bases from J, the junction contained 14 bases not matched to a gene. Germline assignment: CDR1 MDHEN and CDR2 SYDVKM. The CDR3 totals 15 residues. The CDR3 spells CASSFTLGQGVSRTF. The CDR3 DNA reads TGTGCCAGCAGTTTCACACTAGGACAGGGGGTTAGTCGCACCTTC.

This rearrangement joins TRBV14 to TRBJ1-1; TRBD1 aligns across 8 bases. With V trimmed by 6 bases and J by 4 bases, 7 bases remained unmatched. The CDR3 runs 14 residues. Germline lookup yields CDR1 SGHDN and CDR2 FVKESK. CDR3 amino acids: CASRTQGAGTEAFF. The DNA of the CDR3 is TGTGCCAGCAGAACTCAGGGGGCTGGCACTGAAGCTTTCTTT.

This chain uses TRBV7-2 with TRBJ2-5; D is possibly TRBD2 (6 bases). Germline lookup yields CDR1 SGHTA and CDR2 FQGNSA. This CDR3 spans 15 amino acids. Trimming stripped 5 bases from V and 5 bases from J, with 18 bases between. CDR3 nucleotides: TGTGCCAGCAGCCTTGGAGCCGGGGGTGAGGAGACCCAGTACTTC. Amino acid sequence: CASSLGAGGEETQYF.

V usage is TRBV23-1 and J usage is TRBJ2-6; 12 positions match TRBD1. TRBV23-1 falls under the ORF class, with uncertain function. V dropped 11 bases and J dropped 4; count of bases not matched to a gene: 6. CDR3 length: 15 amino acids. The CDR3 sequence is CAAGTGGRGANVLTF. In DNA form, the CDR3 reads TGCGCCGCCGGGACAGGGGGCCGAGGGGCCAACGTCCTGACTTTC.

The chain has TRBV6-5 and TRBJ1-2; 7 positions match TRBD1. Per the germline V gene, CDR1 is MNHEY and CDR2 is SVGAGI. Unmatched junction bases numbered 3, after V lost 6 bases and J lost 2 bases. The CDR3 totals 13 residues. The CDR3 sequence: CASSRDSNYGYTF. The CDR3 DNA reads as TGTGCCAGCAGCCGGGACAGCAACTATGGCTACACCTTC.

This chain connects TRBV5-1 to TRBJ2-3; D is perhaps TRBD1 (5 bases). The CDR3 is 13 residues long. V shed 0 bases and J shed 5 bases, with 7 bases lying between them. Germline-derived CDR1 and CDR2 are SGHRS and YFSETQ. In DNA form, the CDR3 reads TGCGCCAGCAGCTTGGGCCAGGGAGATACGCAGTATTTT. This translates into CASSLGQGDTQYF.

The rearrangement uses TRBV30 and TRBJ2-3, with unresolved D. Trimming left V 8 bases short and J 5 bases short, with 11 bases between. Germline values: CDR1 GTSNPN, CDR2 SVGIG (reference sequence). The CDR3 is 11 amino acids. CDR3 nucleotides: TGTGCCAGTTCCTTCGGAGATACGCAGTATTTT. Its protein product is CASSFGDTQYF.

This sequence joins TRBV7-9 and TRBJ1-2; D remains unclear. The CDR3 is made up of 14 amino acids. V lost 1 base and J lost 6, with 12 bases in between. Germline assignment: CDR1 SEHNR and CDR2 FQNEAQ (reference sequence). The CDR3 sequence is CASSLDPTGDGYTF. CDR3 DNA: TGTGCCAGCAGCTTAGACCCGACGGGTGATGGCTACACCTTC.

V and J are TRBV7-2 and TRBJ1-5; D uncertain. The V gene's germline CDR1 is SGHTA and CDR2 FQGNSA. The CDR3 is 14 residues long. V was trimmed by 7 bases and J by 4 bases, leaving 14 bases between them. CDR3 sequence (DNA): TGTGCCAGCACCTCACGGGCGGGAAATCAGCCCCAGCATTTT. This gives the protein CASTSRAGNQPQHF.

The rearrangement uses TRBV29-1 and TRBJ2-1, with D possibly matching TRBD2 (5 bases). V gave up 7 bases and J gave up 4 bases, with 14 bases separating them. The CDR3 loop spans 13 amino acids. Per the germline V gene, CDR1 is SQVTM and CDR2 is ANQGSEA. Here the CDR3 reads CSGWSGSYNEQFF. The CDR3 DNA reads TGCAGCGGCTGGAGCGGTTCTTACAATGAGCAGTTCTTC.

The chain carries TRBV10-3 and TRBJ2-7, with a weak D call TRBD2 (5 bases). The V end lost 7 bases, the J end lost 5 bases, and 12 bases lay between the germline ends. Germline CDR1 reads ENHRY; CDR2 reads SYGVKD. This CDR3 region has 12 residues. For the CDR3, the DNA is TGTGCCATCACCGGATGGGGAGACGAGCAGTACTTC. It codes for CAITGWGDEQYF.

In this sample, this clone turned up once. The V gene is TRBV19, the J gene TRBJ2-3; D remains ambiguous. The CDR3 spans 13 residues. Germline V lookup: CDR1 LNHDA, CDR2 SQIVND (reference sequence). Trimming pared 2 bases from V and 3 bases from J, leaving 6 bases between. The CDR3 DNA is TGTGCCAGTAGTATACCCTTAACAGATACGCAGTATTTT. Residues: CASSIPLTDTQYF.

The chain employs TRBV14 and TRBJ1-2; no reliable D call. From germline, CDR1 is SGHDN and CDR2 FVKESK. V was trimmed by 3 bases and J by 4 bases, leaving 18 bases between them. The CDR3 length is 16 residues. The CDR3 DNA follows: TGTGCCAGCAGCCACCGACAAAGACACCGAAGCTATGGCTACACCTTC. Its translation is CASSHRQRHRSYGYTF.

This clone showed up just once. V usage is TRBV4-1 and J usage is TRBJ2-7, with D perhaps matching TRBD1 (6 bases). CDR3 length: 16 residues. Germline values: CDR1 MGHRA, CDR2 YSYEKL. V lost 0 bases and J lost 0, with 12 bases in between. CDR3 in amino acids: CASSQERDKSSYEQYF. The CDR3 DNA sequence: TGCGCCAGCAGCCAAGAACGGGACAAAAGCTCCTACGAGCAGTACTTC.

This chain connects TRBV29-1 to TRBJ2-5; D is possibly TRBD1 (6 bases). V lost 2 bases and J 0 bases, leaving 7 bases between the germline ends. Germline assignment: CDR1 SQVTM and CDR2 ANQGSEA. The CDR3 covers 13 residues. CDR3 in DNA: TGCAGCGTTGAAAGGACAGACCAAGAGACCCAGTACTTC. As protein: CSVERTDQETQYF.

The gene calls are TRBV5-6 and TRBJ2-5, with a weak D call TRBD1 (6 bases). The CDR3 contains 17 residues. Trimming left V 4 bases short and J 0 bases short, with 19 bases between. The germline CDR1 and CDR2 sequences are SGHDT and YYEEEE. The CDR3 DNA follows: TGTGCCAGCAGCCGATACTGGACAGCTCCGTACCAAGAGACCCAGTACTTC. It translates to CASSRYWTAPYQETQYF.

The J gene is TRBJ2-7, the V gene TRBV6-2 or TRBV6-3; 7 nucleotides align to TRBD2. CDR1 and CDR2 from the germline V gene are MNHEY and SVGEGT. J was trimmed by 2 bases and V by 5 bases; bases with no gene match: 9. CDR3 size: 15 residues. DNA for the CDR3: TGTGCCAGCAGTAATCCGGCGGGAGCGACCTACGAGCAGTACTTC. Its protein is CASSNPAGATYEQYF.

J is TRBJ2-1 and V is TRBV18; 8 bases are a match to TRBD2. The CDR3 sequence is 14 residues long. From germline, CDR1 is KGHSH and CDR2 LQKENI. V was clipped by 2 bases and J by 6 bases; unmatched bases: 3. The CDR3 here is CASSPAGGPNEQFF. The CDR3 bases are TGTGCCAGCTCACCAGCGGGAGGCCCCAATGAGCAGTTCTTC.

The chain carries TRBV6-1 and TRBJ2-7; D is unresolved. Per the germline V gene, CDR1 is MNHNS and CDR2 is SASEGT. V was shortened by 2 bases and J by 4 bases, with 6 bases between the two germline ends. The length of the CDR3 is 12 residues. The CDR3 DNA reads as TGTGCCAGCAGTGAAAGCCGGTACGAGCAGTACTTC. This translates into CASSESRYEQYF.

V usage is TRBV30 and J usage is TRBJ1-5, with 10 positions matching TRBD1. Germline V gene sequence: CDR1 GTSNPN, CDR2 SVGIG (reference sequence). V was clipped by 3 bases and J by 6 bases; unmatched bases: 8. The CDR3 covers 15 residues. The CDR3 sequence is CAWRARGQGLQPQHF. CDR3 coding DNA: TGTGCCTGGAGAGCCCGGGGACAGGGGCTTCAGCCCCAGCATTTT.

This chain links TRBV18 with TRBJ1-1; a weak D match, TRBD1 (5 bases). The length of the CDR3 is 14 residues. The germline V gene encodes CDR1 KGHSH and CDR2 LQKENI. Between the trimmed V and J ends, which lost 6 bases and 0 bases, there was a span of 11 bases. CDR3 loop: CASSLGGVNTEAFF. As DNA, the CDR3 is TGTGCCAGCTCCTTGGGAGGGGTGAACACTGAAGCTTTCTTT.

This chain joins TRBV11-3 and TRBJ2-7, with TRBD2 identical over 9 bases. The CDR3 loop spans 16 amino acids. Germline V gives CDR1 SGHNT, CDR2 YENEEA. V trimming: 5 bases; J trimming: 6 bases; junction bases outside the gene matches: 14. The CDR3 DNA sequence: TGTGCCAGCAGCGCCCACCCGGGACTAGCATTGAGCGAGCAGTACTTC. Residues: CASSAHPGLALSEQYF.